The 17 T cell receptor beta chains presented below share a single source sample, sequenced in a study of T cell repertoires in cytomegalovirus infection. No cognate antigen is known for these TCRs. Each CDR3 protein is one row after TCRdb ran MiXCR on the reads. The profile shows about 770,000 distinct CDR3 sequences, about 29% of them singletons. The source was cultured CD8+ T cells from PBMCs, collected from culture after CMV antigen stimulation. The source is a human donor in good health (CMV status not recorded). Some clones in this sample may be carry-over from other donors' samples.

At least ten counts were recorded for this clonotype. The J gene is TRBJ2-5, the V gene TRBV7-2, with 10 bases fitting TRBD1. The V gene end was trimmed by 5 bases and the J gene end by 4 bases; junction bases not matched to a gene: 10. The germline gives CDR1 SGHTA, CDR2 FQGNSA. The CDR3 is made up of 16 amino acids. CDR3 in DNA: TGTGCCAGCAGCGCTCCGGGACAGGGGCCTGCAGAGACCCAGTACTTC. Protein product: CASSAPGQGPAETQYF.

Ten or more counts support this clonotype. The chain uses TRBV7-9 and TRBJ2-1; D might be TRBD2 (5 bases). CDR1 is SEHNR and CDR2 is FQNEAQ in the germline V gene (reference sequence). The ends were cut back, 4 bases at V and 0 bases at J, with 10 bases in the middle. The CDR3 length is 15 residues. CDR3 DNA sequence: TGTGCCAGCAGCTCCGCTGAGGGCTCCTACAATGAGCAGTTCTTC. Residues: CASSSAEGSYNEQFF.

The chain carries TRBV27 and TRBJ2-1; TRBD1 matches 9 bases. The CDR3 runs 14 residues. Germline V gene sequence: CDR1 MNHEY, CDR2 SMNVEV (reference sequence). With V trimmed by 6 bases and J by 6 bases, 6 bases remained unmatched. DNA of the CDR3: TGTGCCAGCAGCGCGACAGGGGGAGGCAATGAGCAGTTCTTC. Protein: CASSATGGGNEQFF.

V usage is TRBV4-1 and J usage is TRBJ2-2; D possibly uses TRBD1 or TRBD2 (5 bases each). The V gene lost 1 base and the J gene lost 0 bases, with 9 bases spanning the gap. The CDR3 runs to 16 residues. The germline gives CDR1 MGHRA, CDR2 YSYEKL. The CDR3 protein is CASSQAGTTNTGELFF. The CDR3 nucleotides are TGCGCCAGCAGCCAAGCAGGGACCACGAACACCGGGGAGCTGTTTTTT.

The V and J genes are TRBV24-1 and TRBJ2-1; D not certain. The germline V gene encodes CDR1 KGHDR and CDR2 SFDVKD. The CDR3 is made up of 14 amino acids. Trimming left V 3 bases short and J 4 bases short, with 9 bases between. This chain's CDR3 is CATSDTNTYNEQFF. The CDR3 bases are TGTGCCACCAGTGATACGAACACATACAATGAGCAGTTCTTC.

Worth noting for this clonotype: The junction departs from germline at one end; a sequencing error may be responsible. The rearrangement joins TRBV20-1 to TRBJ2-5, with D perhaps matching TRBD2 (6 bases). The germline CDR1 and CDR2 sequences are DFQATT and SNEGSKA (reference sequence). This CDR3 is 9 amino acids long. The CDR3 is CSAGGAPDF. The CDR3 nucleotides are TGCAGTGCAGGAGGGGCCCCCGACTTC.

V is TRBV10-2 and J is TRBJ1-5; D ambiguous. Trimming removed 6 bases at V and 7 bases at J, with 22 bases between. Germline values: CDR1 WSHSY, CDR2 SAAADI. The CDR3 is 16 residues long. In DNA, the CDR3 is TGCGCCAGCAGCGGACGCCGGGTCACCCCTTGGCAGCCCCAGCATTTT. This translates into CASSGRRVTPWQPQHF.

The chain's CDR3 is CASSLSGGGGFTDTQYF. In DNA form, the CDR3 reads TGTGCCAGCAGTTTATCAGGCGGGGGGGGTTTTACAGATACGCAGTATTTT. The gene calls are TRBV27 and TRBJ2-3; TRBD2 matches 9 bases. This CDR3 is 17 amino acids long. The trim removed 0 bases at V and 3 bases at J, leaving 7 bases unmatched. Germline CDR1 and CDR2: MNHEY and SMNVEV (reference sequence).

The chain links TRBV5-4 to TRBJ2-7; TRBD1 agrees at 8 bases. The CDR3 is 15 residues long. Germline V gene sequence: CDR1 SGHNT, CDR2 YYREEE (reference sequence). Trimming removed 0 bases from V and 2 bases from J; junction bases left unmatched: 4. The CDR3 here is CASSLAGQATYEQYV. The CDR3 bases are TGTGCCAGCAGCTTGGCGGGACAGGCCACCTACGAGCAGTACGTC.

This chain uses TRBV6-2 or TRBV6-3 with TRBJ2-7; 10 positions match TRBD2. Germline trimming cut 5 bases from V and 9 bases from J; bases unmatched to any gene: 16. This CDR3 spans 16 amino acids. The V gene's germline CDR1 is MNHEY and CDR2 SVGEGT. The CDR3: CASSPLAGDSTTGQYV. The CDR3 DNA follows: TGTGCCAGCAGTCCCCTAGCGGGGGACAGCACTACCGGGCAGTACGTC.

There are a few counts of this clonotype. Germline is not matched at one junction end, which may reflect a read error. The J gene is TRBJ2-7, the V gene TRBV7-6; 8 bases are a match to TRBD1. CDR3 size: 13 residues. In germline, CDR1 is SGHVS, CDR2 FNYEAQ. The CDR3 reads CASSPGTGREQYF. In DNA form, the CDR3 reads TGTGCTAGCAGCCCGGGGACAGGCCGCGAGCAGTACTTC.

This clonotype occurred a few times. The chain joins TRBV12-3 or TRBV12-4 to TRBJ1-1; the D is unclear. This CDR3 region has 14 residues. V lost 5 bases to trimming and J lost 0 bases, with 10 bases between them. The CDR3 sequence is CASSPSRMNTEAFF. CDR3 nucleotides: TGTGCCAGCAGTCCTAGCCGCATGAACACTGAAGCTTTCTTT.

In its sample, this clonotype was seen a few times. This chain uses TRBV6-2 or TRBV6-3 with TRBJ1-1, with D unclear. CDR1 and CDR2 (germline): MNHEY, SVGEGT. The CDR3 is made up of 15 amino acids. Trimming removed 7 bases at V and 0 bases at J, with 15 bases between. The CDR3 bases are TGTGCCAGCAAACGGTCCGGCACCCTGAACACTGAAGCTTTCTTT. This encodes CASKRSGTLNTEAFF.

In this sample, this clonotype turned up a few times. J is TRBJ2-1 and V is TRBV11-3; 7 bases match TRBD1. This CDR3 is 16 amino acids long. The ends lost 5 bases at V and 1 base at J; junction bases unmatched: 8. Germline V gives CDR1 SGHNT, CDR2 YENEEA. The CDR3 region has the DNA TGTGCCAGCAGCCTTGACAGGGCCGGGTCCTACAATGAGCAGTTCTTC. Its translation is CASSLDRAGSYNEQFF.

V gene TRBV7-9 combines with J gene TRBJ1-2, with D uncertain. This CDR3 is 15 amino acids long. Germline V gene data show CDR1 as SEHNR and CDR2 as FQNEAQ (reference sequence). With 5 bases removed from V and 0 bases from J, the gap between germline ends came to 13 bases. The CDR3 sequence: CASSQRREANYGYTF. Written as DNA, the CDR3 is TGTGCCAGCAGCCAACGACGGGAAGCTAACTATGGCTACACCTTC.

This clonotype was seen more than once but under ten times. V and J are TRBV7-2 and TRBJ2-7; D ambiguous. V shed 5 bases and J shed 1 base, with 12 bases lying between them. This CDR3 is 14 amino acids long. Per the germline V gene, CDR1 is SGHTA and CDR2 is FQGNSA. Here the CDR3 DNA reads TGTGCCAGCAGCCCCTACCGTTTTTCCTACGAGCAGTACGTC. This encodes CASSPYRFSYEQYV.

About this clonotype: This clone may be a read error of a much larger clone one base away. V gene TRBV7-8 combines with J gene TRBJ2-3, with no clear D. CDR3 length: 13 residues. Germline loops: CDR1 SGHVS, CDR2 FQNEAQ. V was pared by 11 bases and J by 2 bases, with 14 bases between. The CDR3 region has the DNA TGTGCCTGCGGCTCTACCCCCACAGATACGCAGTATTTT. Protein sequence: CACGSTPTDTQYF.